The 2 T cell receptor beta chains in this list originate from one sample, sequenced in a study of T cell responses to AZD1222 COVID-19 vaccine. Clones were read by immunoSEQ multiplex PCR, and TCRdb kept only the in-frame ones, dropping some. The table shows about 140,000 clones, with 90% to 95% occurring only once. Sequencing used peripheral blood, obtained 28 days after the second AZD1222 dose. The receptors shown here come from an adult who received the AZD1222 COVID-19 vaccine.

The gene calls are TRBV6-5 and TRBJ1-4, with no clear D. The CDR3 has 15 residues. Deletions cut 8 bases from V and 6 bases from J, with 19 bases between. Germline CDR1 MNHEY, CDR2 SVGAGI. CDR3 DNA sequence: TGTGCCAGCGGAGACGCAGGAGGGCGGCATGAAAAACTGTTTTTT. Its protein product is CASGDAGGRHEKLFF.

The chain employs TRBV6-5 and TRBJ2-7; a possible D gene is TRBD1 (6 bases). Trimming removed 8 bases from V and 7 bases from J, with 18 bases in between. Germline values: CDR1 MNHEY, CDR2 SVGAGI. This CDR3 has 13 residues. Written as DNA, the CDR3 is TGTGCCAGCCTTAGCAGGGGAGCTCAGGAGCAGTACTTC. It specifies CASLSRGAQEQYF.